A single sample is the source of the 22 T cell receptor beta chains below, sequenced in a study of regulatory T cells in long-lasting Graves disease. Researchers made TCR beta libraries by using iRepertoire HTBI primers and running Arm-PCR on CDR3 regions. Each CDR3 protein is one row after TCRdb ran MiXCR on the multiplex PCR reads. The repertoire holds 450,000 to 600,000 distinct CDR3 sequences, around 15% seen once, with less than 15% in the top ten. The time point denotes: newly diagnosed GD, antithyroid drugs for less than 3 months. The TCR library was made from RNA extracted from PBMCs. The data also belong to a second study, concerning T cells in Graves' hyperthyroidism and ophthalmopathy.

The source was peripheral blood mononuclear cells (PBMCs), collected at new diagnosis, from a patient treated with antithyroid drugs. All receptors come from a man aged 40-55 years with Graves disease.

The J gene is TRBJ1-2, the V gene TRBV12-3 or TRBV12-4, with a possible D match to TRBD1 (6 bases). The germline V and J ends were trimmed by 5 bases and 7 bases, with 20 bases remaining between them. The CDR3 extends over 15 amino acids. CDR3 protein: CASSLQQGGTTGYTF. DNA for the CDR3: TGTGCCAGCAGTCTACAACAGGGCGGAACAACTGGCTACACCTTC.

CDR3 amino acids: CSVGTTERTSSGNTIYF. The CDR3 coding sequence is TGCAGCGTTGGGACCACCGAAAGGACAAGCTCTGGAAACACCATATATTTT. The chain links TRBV29-1 to TRBJ1-3, with a weak D call TRBD1 (5 bases). With 4 bases removed from V and 0 bases from J, the gap between germline ends came to 19 bases. This CDR3 is built from 17 residues. CDR1 is SQVTM and CDR2 is ANQGSEA in the germline V gene.

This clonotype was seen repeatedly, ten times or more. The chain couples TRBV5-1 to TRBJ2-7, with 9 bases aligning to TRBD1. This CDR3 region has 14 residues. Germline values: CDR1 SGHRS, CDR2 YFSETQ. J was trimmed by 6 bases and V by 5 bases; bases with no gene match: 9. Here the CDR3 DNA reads TGCGCCAGCAGGAAGGACAGGGGAGGGGGCGAGCAGTACTTC. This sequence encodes CASRKDRGGGEQYF.

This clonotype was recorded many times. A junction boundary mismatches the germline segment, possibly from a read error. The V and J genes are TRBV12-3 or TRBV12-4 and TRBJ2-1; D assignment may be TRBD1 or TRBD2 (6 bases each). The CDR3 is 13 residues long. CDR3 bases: TGCGCCAGCAGGCGGGACAACTACAATGAGCAGTTCTTC. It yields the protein CASRRDNYNEQFF.

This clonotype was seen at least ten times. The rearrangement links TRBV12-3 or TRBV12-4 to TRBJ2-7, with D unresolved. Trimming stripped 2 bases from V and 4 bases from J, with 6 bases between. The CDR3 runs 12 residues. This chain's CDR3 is CASSLNPYEQYF. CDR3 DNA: TGTGCCAGCAGTTTAAATCCGTACGAGCAGTACTTC.

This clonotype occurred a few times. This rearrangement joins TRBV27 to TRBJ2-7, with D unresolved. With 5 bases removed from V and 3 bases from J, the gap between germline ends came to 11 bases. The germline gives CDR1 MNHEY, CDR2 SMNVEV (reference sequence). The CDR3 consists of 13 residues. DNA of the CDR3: TGTGCCAGCAGTGTAGGGCGGCTCTACGAGCAGTACTTC. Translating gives CASSVGRLYEQYF.

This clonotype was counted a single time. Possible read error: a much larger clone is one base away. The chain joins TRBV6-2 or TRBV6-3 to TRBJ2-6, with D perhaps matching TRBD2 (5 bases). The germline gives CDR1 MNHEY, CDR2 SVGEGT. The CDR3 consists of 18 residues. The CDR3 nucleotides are TGTGCCAGCGGTTACGTCCCGGGATTTCTCTCTGGGGCCAACGTCCTGACTTTC. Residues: CASGYVPGFLSGANVLTF.

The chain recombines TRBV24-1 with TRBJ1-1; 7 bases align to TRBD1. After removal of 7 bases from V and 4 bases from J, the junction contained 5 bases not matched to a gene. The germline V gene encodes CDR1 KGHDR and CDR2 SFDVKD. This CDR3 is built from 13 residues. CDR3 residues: CATRQGIGTEAFF. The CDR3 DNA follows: TGTGCCACCAGACAGGGGATAGGCACTGAAGCTTTCTTT.

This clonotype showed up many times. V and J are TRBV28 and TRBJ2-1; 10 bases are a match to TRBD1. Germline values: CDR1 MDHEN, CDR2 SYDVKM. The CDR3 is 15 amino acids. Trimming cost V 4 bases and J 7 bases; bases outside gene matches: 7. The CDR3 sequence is CASSYQTGGTNEQFF. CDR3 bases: TGTGCCAGCAGTTACCAGACAGGGGGCACGAATGAGCAGTTCTTC.

The chain's CDR3 is CASNQPGQYFSNEQFF. The CDR3 nucleotides are TGTGCCAGCAACCAGCCGGGACAGTATTTCTCCAATGAGCAGTTCTTC. This rearrangement joins TRBV7-9 to TRBJ2-1; 7 nucleotides line up with TRBD1. Germline CDR1 reads SEHNR; CDR2 reads FQNEAQ (reference sequence). The CDR3 is 16 residues long. J lost 6 bases, V lost 7 bases, and 15 bases had no gene match.

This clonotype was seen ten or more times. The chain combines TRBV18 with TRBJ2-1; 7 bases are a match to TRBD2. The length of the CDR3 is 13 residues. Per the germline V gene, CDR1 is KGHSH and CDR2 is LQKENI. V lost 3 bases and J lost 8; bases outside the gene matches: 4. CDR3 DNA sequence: TGTGCCAGCTCACCCCGACTAGCAGATGAGCAGTTCTTC. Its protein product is CASSPRLADEQFF.

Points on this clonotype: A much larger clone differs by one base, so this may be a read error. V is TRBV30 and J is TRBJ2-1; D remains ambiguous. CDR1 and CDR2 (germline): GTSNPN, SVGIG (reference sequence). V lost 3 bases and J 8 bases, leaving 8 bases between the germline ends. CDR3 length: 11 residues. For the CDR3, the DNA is TGTGCCTGGAGGGGTTTAGATGAGCAGTTCTTC. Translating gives CAWRGLDEQFF.

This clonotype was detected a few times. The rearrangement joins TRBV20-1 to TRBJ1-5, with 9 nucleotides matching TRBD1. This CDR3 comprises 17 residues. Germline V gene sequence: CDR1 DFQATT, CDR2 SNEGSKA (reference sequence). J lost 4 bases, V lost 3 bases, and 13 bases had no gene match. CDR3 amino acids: CSASPHRGDRGNQPQHF. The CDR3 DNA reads TGCAGTGCTAGTCCCCATAGGGGAGACAGGGGGAATCAGCCCCAGCATTTT.

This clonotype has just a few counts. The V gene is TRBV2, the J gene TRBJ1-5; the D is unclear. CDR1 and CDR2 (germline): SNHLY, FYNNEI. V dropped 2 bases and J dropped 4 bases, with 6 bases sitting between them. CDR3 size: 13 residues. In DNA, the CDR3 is TGTGCCAGCAGTGAAATCGGGAATCAGCCCCAGCATTTT. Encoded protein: CASSEIGNQPQHF.

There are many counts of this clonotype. As DNA, the CDR3 is TGTGCCAGCAGTTTTACCGACAGGGGTTCCAATGAGCAGTTCTTC. Protein product: CASSFTDRGSNEQFF. The chain employs TRBV28 and TRBJ2-1; 8 bases are shared with TRBD1. Trimming removed 3 bases from V and 6 bases from J; junction bases left unmatched: 7. The CDR3 sequence is 15 residues long. The germline gives CDR1 MDHEN, CDR2 SYDVKM. Combining the CDR3 with reference TRBV28 and TRBJ2-1 gives the whole variable domain DVKVTQSSRYLVKRTGEKVFLECVQDMDHENMFWYRQDPGLGLRLIYFSYDVKMKEKGDIPEGYSVSREKKERFSLILESASTNQTSMYLCASSFTDRGSNEQFFGPGTRLTVL.

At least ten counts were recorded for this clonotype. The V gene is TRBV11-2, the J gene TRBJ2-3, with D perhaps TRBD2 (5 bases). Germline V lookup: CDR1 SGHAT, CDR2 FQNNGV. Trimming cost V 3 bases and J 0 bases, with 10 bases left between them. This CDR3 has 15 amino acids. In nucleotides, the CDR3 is TGTGCCAGCAGCTTTCGCGGGCGGAGCACAGATACGCAGTATTTT. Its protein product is CASSFRGRSTDTQYF.

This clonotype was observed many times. DNA for the CDR3: TGTGCCAGCAGTGACAGTCCCCCGGGGGAGCAGTACTTC. It encodes CASSDSPPGEQYF. V usage is TRBV6-1 and J usage is TRBJ2-7, with a weak D call TRBD2 (5 bases). V lost 3 bases to trimming and J lost 7 bases, with 13 bases between them. The CDR3 consists of 13 residues. Looked up from germline, CDR1 is MNHNS and CDR2 is SASEGT.

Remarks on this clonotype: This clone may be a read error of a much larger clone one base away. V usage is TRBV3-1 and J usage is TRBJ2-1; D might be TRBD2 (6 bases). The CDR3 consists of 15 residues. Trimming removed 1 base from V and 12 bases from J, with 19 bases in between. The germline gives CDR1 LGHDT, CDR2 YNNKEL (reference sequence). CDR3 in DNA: TGTGCCAGCAGCCAAGGTGGTGAGGCAGGAGGGAGGCAGTTCTTC. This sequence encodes CASSQGGEAGGRQFF.

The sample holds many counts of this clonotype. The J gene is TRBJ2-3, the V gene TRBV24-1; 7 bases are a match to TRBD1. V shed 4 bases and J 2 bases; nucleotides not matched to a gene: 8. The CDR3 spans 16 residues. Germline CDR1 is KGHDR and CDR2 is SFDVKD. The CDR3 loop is CATSDFNRGPTDTQYF. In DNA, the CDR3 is TGTGCCACCAGTGACTTTAACAGGGGACCCACAGATACGCAGTATTTT.

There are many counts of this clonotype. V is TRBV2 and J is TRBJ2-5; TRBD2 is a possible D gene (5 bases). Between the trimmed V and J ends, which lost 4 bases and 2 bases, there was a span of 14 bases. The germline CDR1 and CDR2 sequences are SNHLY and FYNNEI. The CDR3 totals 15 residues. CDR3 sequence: CASSGKGAPQETQYF. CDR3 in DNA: TGTGCCAGCAGTGGGAAGGGAGCGCCTCAAGAGACCCAGTACTTC.

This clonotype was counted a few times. The CDR3 DNA is TGCAGTGCTACCGGGACTAGCGGGAGGGCCGGCGAGACCCAGTACTTC. Its translation: CSATGTSGRAGETQYF. J is TRBJ2-5 and V is TRBV20-1, with 16 bases aligning to TRBD2. Losses at the gene ends were 4 bases for V and 5 bases for J; bases not matched to a gene: 7. The CDR3 sequence is 16 residues long. Looked up from germline, CDR1 is DFQATT and CDR2 is SNEGSKA (reference sequence).

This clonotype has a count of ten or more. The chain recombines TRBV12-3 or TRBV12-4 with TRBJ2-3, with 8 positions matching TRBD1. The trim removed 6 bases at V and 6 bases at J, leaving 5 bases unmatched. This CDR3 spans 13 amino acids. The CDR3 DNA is TGTGCCAGCAGGACAGGGGCCTCGGATACGCAGTATTTT. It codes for CASRTGASDTQYF.